What follows is one T cell receptor (beta chain) and its context. Its antigen remains unidentified. This sample was taken from a study of beta chain features in type 1 diabetes. Findings and caveats of the study: Among all four CD4+ subsets, Type 1 diabetes patients had TCRB CDR3s that were moderately but significantly shorter.

Germline V CDR1 and CDR2: MDHEN, SYDVKM. The junction had 22 bases not matched to a gene; V was cut back by 5 bases and J by 4 bases. This CDR3 has 21 residues. Isolated RNA was reverse transcribed in full, so expressed TCRB transcripts were sequenced. Profiling relied on immunoSEQ multiplex PCR, and the TCRdb table lists in-frame clones only, not all of them. The sample lists about 160,000 clones, around 8.4% occurring once. This clonotype was obtained from a woman aged 18 to 35 with type 1 diabetes. The rearrangement links TRBV28 to TRBJ2-3; 12 nucleotides align to TRBD1. Specimen: central memory CD4+ T cells from blood. CDR3 in DNA: TGTGCCAGCAGTCTCCCTCCGGGACAGGGGGCGAGAGGGAGTCGGTCAGATACGCAGTATTTT. It is translated as CASSLPPGQGARGSRSDTQYF.